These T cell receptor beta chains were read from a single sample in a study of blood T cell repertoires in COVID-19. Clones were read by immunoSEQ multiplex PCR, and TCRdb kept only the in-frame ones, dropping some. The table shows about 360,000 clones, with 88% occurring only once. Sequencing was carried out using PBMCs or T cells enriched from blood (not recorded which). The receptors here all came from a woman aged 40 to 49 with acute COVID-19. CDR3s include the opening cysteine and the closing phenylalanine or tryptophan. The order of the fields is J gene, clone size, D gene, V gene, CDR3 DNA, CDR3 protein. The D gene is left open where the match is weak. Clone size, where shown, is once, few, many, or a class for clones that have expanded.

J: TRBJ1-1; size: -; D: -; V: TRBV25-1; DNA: TGTGCCAGCAGAGGACTGCTGAACACTGAAGCTTTCTTT; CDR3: CASRGLLNTEAFF
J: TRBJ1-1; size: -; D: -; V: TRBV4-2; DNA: TGTGCCAGCAGCCAAGATACAGGGAAGAGCACTGAAGCTTTCTTT; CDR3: CASSQDTGKSTEAFF
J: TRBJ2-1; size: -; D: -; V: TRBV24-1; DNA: TGTGCCACCGCCGGGACTTCTCCCTACAATGAGCAGTTCTTC; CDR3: CATAGTSPYNEQFF
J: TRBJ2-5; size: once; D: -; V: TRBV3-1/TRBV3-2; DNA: TGTGCCAGCAGCGCCTCCGCCCTAGGAGGGACCCAGTACTTC; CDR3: CASSASALGGTQYF
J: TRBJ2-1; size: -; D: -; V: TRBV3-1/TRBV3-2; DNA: TGTGCCAGCAGCCGCACCGGGATTTCCTACAATGAGCAGTTCTTC; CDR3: CASSRTGISYNEQFF
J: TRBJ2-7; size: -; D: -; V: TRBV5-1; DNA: TGCGCCAGCAGCTTGGAGGGGTTGGGCTACGAGCAGTACTTC; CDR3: CASSLEGLGYEQYF
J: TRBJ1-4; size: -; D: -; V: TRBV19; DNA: TGTGCCAGTAGTATGAATCCAGGGTCAACTAATGAAAAACTGTTTTTT; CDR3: CASSMNPGSTNEKLFF
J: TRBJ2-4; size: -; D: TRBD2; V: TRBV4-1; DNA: TGCGCCAGCGGACTAGCGGGGGGGCTATCCAAAAACATTCAGTACTTC; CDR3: CASGLAGGLSKNIQYF
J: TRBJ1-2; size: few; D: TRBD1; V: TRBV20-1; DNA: TGCAGTGCTAGTTTCGCCAGGGACAGGTTTTCCTATGGCTACACCTTC; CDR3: CSASFARDRFSYGYTF
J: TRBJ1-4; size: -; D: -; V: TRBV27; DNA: TGTGCCAGCAGTTCCTCCCCGCCGACAGCTAATGAAAAACTGTTTTTT; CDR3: CASSSSPPTANEKLFF
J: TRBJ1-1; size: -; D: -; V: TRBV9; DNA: TGTGCCAGCAGCGAAGTACGGGGAAACACTGAAGCTTTCTTT; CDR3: CASSEVRGNTEAFF
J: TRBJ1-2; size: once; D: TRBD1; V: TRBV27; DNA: TGTGCCAGCAGCAGGGGGCTTGGCTACACCTTC; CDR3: CASSRGLGYTF
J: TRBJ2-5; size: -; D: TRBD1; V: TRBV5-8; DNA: TGTGCCAGCAGCTTTGGACAGGGCGGGACCCAGTACTTC; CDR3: CASSFGQGGTQYF
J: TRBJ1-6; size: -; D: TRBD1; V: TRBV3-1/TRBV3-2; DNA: TGTGCCAGCAGCCCGCCCGACAGGGGGCAAAATAGACTGAAATCACCCCTCCACTTT; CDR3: CASSPPDRGQNRLKSPLHF
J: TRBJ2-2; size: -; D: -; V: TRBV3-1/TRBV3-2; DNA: TGTGCCAGCAGTAGAAGGGGCACCGGGGAGCTGTTTTTT; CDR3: CASSRRGTGELFF
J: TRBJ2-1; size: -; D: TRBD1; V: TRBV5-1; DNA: TGCGCCACCTCTCCGGGACAGCAATACAATGAGCAGTTCTTC; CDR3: CATSPGQQYNEQFF
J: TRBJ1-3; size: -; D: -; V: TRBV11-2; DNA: TGTGCCAGCAGCCAAACAGGGATATCTGGAAACACCATATATTTT; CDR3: CASSQTGISGNTIYF
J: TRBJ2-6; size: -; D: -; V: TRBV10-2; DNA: TGCGCCAGCAGTGAAGGGGGTGGTGGGGCCAACGTCCTGACTTTC; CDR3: CASSEGGGGANVLTF
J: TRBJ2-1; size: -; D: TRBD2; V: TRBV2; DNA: TGTGCCAGCGAGCATGCGGGGGGAGAGGACAATGAGCAGTTCTTC; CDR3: CASEHAGGEDNEQFF
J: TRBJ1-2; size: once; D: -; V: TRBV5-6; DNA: TGTGCCAGCAGCTTGGTGACAGCGTACTATGGCTACACCTTC; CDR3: CASSLVTAYYGYTF
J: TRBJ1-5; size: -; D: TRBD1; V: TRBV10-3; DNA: TGTGCCATCAGTGAGTCGAGACAGGGGGCCAATCAGCCCCAGCATTTT; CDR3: CAISESRQGANQPQHF
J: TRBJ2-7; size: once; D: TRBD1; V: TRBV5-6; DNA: TGTGCCAGCAGCTTGGGGGGGACAGGGAAGTACGAGCAGTACTTC; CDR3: CASSLGGTGKYEQYF
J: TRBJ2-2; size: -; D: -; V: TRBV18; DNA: TGTGCCAGCTCACGGCTCGACAGCCGTGACACCGGGGAGCTGTTTTTT; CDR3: CASSRLDSRDTGELFF
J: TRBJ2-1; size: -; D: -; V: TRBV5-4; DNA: TGTGCCACTCAAAAAGGGGTGAACAATGAGCAGTTCTTC; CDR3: CATQKGVNNEQFF
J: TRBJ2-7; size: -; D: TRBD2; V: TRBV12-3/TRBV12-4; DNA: TGTGCCAGCAGTTTGGGACTATACGAGCAGTACTTC; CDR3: CASSLGLYEQYF
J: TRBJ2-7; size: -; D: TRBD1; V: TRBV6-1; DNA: TGTGCCAGCAGTGAGCAGGACAGGGTGACCCAATACGAGCAGTACTTC; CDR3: CASSEQDRVTQYEQYF
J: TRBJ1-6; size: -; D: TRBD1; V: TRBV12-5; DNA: TGTGCTAGTGGTCCGGGACAGGGACATTCACCCCTCCACTTT; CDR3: CASGPGQGHSPLHF
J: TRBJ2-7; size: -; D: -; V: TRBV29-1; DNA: TGCAGCGTTTCGGCGGGGTCCTACGAGCAGTACTTC; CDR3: CSVSAGSYEQYF
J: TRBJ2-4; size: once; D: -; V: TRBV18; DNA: TGTGCCAGCTCACCACCGGTGGGCCCCAAAAACATTCAGTACTTC; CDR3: CASSPPVGPKNIQYF
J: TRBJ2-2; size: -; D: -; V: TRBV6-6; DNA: TGTGCCAGCAGTCCCCCCGGGGCAGGGGACACCGGGGAGCTGTTTTTT; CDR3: CASSPPGAGDTGELFF
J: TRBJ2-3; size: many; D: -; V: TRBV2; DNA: TGTGCCAGCAGTGAAGCGTGGCAGGGGTTTACAGATACGCAGTATTTT; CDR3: CASSEAWQGFTDTQYF
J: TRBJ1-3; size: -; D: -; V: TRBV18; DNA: TGTGCCAGCTCACCCATCGACAGTGCTAGTGGAAACACCATATATTTT; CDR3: CASSPIDSASGNTIYF
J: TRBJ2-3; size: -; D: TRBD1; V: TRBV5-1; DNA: TGCGCCAGCAGCTTGCTCGGACAGGGGAGCACAGATACGCAGTATTTT; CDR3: CASSLLGQGSTDTQYF
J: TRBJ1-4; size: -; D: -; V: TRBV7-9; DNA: TGTGCCAGCAGCTTAGGGCAGAACACTAATGAAAAACTGTTTTTT; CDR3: CASSLGQNTNEKLFF
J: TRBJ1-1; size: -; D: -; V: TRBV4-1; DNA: TGCGCCAGCAGCCAAGAATCAGGGATGGGAACTGAAGCTTTCTTT; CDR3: CASSQESGMGTEAFF
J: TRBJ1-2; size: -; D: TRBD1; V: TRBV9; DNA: TGTGCCAGCAGCGTAGCTGGACAGGGAGGGTACACCTTC; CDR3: CASSVAGQGGYTF
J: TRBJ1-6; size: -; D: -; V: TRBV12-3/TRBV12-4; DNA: TGTGCCAGCTCGGGACAACTTAATTCACCCCTCCACTTT; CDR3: CASSGQLNSPLHF
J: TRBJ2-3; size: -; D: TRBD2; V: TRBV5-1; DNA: TGCGCCAGCAGCTCCACCAGCGGGGGGGCGATAGATACGCAGTATTTT; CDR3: CASSSTSGGAIDTQYF
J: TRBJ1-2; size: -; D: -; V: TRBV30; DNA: TGTGCCTGGAGTGTACACAACTATGGCTACACCTTC; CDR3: CAWSVHNYGYTF
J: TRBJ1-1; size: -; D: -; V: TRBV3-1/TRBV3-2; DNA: TGTGCCAGCAGCCATGGGGGGAGCACTGAAGCTTTCTTT; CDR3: CASSHGGSTEAFF
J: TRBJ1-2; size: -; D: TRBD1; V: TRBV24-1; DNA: TGTGCCACCAGTGATTTTAATGGACAGGGGAACTATGGCTACACCTTC; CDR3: CATSDFNGQGNYGYTF
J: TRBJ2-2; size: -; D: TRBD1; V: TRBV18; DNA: TGTGCCAGCTCGCGACAGGGAATGGACTCCGGGGAGCTGTTTTTT; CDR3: CASSRQGMDSGELFF
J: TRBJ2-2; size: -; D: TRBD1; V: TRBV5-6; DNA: TGTGCCAGCAGCTGGGGGACAGGCCTGAACACCGGGGAGCTGTTTTTT; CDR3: CASSWGTGLNTGELFF